The 20 T cell receptor beta chains given below trace back to one sample, sequenced in a study of shared clonotypes between healthy human individuals. Measured with immunoSEQ multiplex PCR; TCRdb has only the in-frame clones, and not every one. The data contain 1.4 million or so clones, 98% of them singletons. Sequencing input: naive CD4+ T cells sorted from blood. Stated subset: CD45RA+ positively selected. Every receptor here comes from a man aged 25-45 years in good health.

In the case of this clone: Other nucleotide sequences in the sample specify the same CDR3. This rearrangement joins TRBV27 to TRBJ2-7; D not certain. The V end lost 3 bases, the J end lost 3 bases, and 6 bases lay between the germline ends. CDR1 MNHEY and CDR2 SMNVEV come from the germline V gene (reference sequence). The CDR3 sequence is 12 residues long. CDR3 protein: CASSFTGYEQYF. CDR3 DNA sequence: TGTGCCAGCAGTTTTACGGGCTACGAGCAGTACTTC.

The chain combines TRBV1 with TRBJ1-2; the table assigns TRBD1, which was not confirmed against the DNA. TRBV1 is a recognized pseudogene. The CDR3 length is 16 residues. The CDR3 is CTSSQSTGQANYGYTF. The CDR3 coding sequence is TGCACCAGCAGCCAGTCGACAGGACAAGCTAACTATGGCTACACCTTC.

The chain has TRBV19 and TRBJ2-1; 13 bases map to TRBD2. This CDR3 spans 18 amino acids. CDR1 and CDR2 (germline): LNHDA, SQIVND (reference sequence). V lost 3 bases, J lost 6 bases, and 11 bases stayed unmatched. The CDR3 is CASSMYTSGRANVNEQFF. In DNA form, the CDR3 reads TGTGCCAGTAGTATGTACACTAGCGGGAGGGCCAACGTCAATGAGCAGTTCTTC.

The sample holds one count of this clone. The chain combines TRBV7-9 with TRBJ2-7; 7 bases map to TRBD2. Germline V gene lookup returns CDR1 SEHNR and CDR2 FQNEAQ (reference sequence). Trimming cost V 0 bases and J 3 bases; bases outside gene matches: 2. The CDR3 is 14 residues long. CDR3 region: CASSLAGGDYEQYF. Here the CDR3 DNA reads TGTGCCAGCAGCTTAGCGGGAGGGGACTACGAGCAGTACTTC.

This clone has just one count. The CDR3 loop reads CASSLSGSSSYNEQFF. The CDR3 nucleotides read TGTGCCAGCAGCCTCTCAGGGTCAAGCTCCTACAATGAGCAGTTCTTC. This chain joins TRBV11-3 and TRBJ2-1, with D possibly matching TRBD1 (5 bases). The CDR3 has 16 amino acids. CDR1 is SGHNT, CDR2 YENEEA, per germline. With 5 bases removed from V and 0 bases from J, the gap between germline ends came to 14 bases. The entire variable domain, with the rest obtained from reference TRBV11-3 and TRBJ2-1, is as follows: EAGVVQSPRYKIIEKKQPVAFWCNPISGHNTLYWYLQNLGQGPELLIRYENEEAVDDSQLPKDRFSAERLKGVDSTLKIQPAELGDSAVYLCASSLSGSSSYNEQFFGPGTRLTVL.

The chain recombines TRBV11-2 with TRBJ1-5; D gene unclear. The CDR3 is 13 residues long. With 5 bases removed from V and 5 bases from J, the gap between germline ends came to 10 bases. Germline assignment: CDR1 SGHAT and CDR2 FQNNGV. The CDR3 sequence: CASSDYGDQPQHF. The CDR3 DNA is TGTGCCAGCAGCGATTACGGGGATCAGCCCCAGCATTTT.

The chain has TRBV5-1 and TRBJ2-1, with 11 bases lining up with TRBD1. From germline, CDR1 is SGHRS and CDR2 YFSETQ. The CDR3 runs 16 residues. V dropped 4 bases and J dropped 3; count of bases not matched to a gene: 6. CDR3 loop: CASSTGQGAGYNEQFF. CDR3 in DNA: TGCGCCAGCAGCACCGGACAGGGGGCAGGCTACAATGAGCAGTTCTTC.

The J gene is TRBJ2-2, the V gene TRBV5-4; D not resolved. This CDR3 has 12 residues. With 4 bases removed from V and 3 bases from J, the gap between germline ends came to 4 bases. CDR1 and CDR2 from the germline V gene are SGHNT and YYREEE (reference sequence). The CDR3 region has the DNA TGTGCCAGCAGCCGTTACACCGGGGAGCTGTTTTTT. Its protein is CASSRYTGELFF.

Only one count was recorded for this clone. The chain links TRBV6-4 to TRBJ1-5; D call uncertain. Trimming shortened V by 6 bases and J by 0 bases, and 21 bases separated the two germline ends. The length of the CDR3 is 18 residues. Germline CDR1 is MRHNA and CDR2 is SNTAGT. The CDR3 nucleotides are TGTGCCAGCAGCGCATGTGAGGAAAGGAAGTATAGCAATCAGCCCCAGCATTTT. Protein: CASSACEERKYSNQPQHF.

CDR3 residues: CASSLFSWMNTEAFF. The CDR3 coding sequence is TGTGCCAGCAGTTTATTTAGCTGGATGAACACTGAAGCTTTCTTT. The chain combines TRBV27 with TRBJ1-1, with D hard to call. The CDR3 runs to 15 residues. CDR1 and CDR2 from the germline V gene are MNHEY and SMNVEV (reference sequence). The V end lost 1 base, the J end lost 0 bases, and 9 bases lay between the germline ends.

The rearrangement links TRBV28 to TRBJ1-2, with D perhaps TRBD1 (5 bases). The germline V gene has CDR1 MDHEN and CDR2 SYDVKM. Trimming took off 8 bases at V and 7 bases at J, with 20 bases between the two ends. The CDR3 sequence is 14 residues long. The CDR3 spells CASLTQGVYGGYTF. The CDR3 DNA follows: TGTGCCAGCCTCACTCAGGGAGTCTATGGTGGCTACACCTTC.

This chain links TRBV28 with TRBJ1-2; TRBD1 is a possible D gene (6 bases). In germline, CDR1 is MDHEN, CDR2 SYDVKM. CDR3 length: 15 residues. Deletions cut 5 bases from V and 8 bases from J, with 21 bases between. CDR3 DNA sequence: TGTGCCAGCAGTCCCCCCAGGGGTTACTTTGAGGGCTACACCTTC. Protein: CASSPPRGYFEGYTF.

The chain links TRBV30 to TRBJ2-7, with 7 bases aligning to TRBD1. Trimming cost V 5 bases and J 4 bases; bases outside gene matches: 14. The CDR3 has 15 residues. CDR1 is GTSNPN and CDR2 is SVGIG in the germline V gene (reference sequence). CDR3 DNA: TGTGCCTGGGGATCCCCGGACAGGTCTATATACGAGCAGTACTTC. Translation gives CAWGSPDRSIYEQYF.

The J gene is TRBJ2-7, the V gene TRBV18; D possibly matches TRBD1 or TRBD2 (5 bases each). The CDR3 has 18 residues. Germline lookup yields CDR1 KGHSH and CDR2 LQKENI. V dropped 3 bases and J dropped 2 bases, with 23 bases sitting between them. In nucleotides, the CDR3 is TGTGCCAGCTCACCCCCCGGAGGTCCAGGGCAGATACCCTACGAGCAGTACTTC. The encoded protein is CASSPPGGPGQIPYEQYF.

V gene TRBV7-2 combines with J gene TRBJ2-1; D might be TRBD1 or TRBD2, each matching 5 bases. The CDR3 length is 13 residues. CDR1 is SGHTA and CDR2 is FQGNSA in the germline V gene. V lost 3 bases and J lost 13, with 16 bases in between. The CDR3 spells CASSLATPGPQFF. The CDR3 nucleotides read TGTGCCAGCAGCTTGGCCACGCCGGGACCCCAGTTCTTC.

The chain employs TRBV11-2 and TRBJ2-1, with D hard to call. Per germline, CDR1 SGHAT and CDR2 FQNNGV. Trimming cost V 1 base and J 10 bases, with 14 bases left between them. This CDR3 region has 14 residues. In DNA, the CDR3 is TGTGCCAGCAGCTTAGGTCGGATGGGTATGGAGCAGTTCTTC. Residues: CASSLGRMGMEQFF.

The chain employs TRBV5-1 and TRBJ2-1; D possibly uses TRBD1 or TRBD2 (5 bases each). The CDR3 loop spans 15 amino acids. V was cut by 0 bases and J by 4 bases, with 11 bases left in between. Germline values: CDR1 SGHRS, CDR2 YFSETQ. In DNA form, the CDR3 reads TGCGCCAGCAGCTTGGACCTAGGGGAGTACAATGAGCAGTTCTTC. This codes for CASSLDLGEYNEQFF.

The DNA of the CDR3 is TGCAGCGTTGAAGACGGGAGATTCGGCAATGAGCAGTTCTTC. Its protein is CSVEDGRFGNEQFF. V and J are TRBV29-1 and TRBJ2-1, with D perhaps matching TRBD2 (6 bases). The CDR3 loop spans 14 amino acids. Between the trimmed V and J ends, which lost 0 bases and 6 bases, there was a span of 12 bases. Germline V gives CDR1 SQVTM, CDR2 ANQGSEA.

The rearrangement links TRBV27 to TRBJ2-1; 7 nucleotides agree with TRBD2. This CDR3 contains 16 residues. Germline V gene sequence: CDR1 MNHEY, CDR2 SMNVEV (reference sequence). V lost 2 bases to trimming and J lost 6 bases; unmatched junction nucleotides: 10. The CDR3 protein is CASSLLRGEVVNEQFF. Written as DNA, the CDR3 is TGTGCCAGCAGTTTACTCCGGGGGGAGGTAGTCAATGAGCAGTTCTTC.

This clone was observed once. This chain uses TRBV19 with TRBJ2-7, with D unresolved. The CDR3 loop spans 13 amino acids. V lost 3 bases and J lost 3, with 9 bases in between. Germline V gene lookup returns CDR1 LNHDA and CDR2 SQIVND (reference sequence). This chain's CDR3 is CASSMLSNYEQYF. DNA for the CDR3: TGTGCCAGTAGTATGCTTTCAAACTACGAGCAGTACTTC.